The rows below give T cell receptor beta chains drawn from one sample of a study of Ad26.COV2.S vaccination and SARS-CoV-2 variants. Repertoires were generated with immunoSEQ multiplex PCR, while TCRdb's copy carries only in-frame clones and drops some. The sample shows around 450,000 clones, 80% to 95% of them seen only once. The sequenced sample was peripheral blood, obtained in a trial of Ad26.COV2.S vaccine versus placebo. The origin of the receptors is a person between 18 and 65 years old who received the Ad26.COV2.S COVID-19 vaccine or a placebo. Both conserved end residues are part of each CDR3. Fields, in order: J gene, CDR3 length, V gene, D gene, clone size, CDR3 protein, CDR3 DNA. D genes are given only for firm matches. Clone size is shown for a subset of rows, as once, few, many or a class of expanded clone.

>TRBJ2-7|15|TRBV27|TRBD1|.
CASSSPGTGSYEQYF
TGTGCCAGCAGTTCTCCCGGGACAGGCTCCTACGAGCAGTACTTC
>TRBJ2-1|15|TRBV6-5|.|once
CASRRYNSGDHEQFF
TGTGCCAGCAGACGGTATAATTCGGGAGACCATGAGCAGTTCTTC
>TRBJ1-1|14|TRBV6-5|TRBD1|few
CASRDRGTNTEAFF
TGTGCCAGCAGAGACAGGGGCACGAACACTGAAGCTTTCTTT
>TRBJ2-1|17|TRBV5-1|TRBD1|.
CASSSQGAGVVDNEQFF
TGCGCCAGCAGCTCCCAGGGGGCAGGGGTCGTCGACAATGAGCAGTTCTTC
>TRBJ2-1|14|TRBV4-3|.|.
CASSLGPIDNEQFF
TGCGCCAGCAGCCTCGGGCCTATAGACAATGAGCAGTTCTTC
>TRBJ1-5|13|TRBV25-1|.|.
CASSESSYTPQHF
TGTGCCAGCAGTGAATCTTCCTACACACCCCAGCATTTT
>TRBJ1-2|13|TRBV5-6|.|.
CASSPRRGSGYTF
TGTGCCAGCAGCCCCAGAAGAGGAAGTGGCTACACCTTC
>TRBJ1-5|15|TRBV28|.|.
CASSLRLGITQPQHF
TGTGCCAGCAGTTTAAGACTGGGGATAACTCAGCCCCAGCATTTT
>TRBJ1-5|13|TRBV3-1/TRBV3-2|.|.
CASSLTGDQPQHF
TGTGCCAGCAGCCTAACGGGGGATCAGCCCCAGCATTTT
>TRBJ1-1|17|TRBV7-7|.|.
CASSLYLYRPDNTEAFF
TGTGCCAGCAGCTTATATCTTTACCGGCCGGACAACACTGAAGCTTTCTTT
>TRBJ2-7|14|TRBV7-6|TRBD1|.
CASSPRDSTYEQYF
TGTGCCAGCAGCCCCAGGGACAGTACCTACGAGCAGTACTTC
>TRBJ2-1|13|TRBV6-2/TRBV6-3|.|.
CASSYQGYNEQFF
TGTGCCAGCAGTTACCAGGGGTACAATGAGCAGTTCTTC
>TRBJ2-3|16|TRBV18|TRBD2|.
CASSPKGLAGTDTQYF
TGTGCCAGCTCACCAAAAGGACTAGCGGGCACAGATACGCAGTATTTT
>TRBJ1-1|13|TRBV6-2/TRBV6-3|.|.
CASSYRTDTEAFF
TGTGCCAGCAGTTATAGGACAGACACTGAAGCTTTCTTT
>TRBJ2-7|15|TRBV24-1|.|.
CATSESSGPAYEQYF
TGTGCCACCAGTGAGTCGAGCGGGCCCGCCTACGAGCAGTACTTC
>TRBJ1-5|14|TRBV7-2|.|.
CASSLGQGNQPQHF
TGTGCCAGCAGCTTAGGGCAGGGCAATCAGCCCCAGCATTTT
>TRBJ2-6|12|TRBV10-3|.|.
CAISGGANVLTF
TGTGCCATCAGTGGGGGGGCCAACGTCCTGACTTTC
>TRBJ2-1|14|TRBV5-4|.|.
CASSTAGGGNEQFF
TGTGCCAGCAGCACGGCGGGTGGGGGGAATGAGCAGTTCTTC
>TRBJ1-1|14|TRBV15|TRBD1|.
CATSRDRGGTEAFF
TGTGCCACCAGCAGGGACAGGGGAGGCACTGAAGCTTTCTTT
>TRBJ1-2|13|TRBV5-1|TRBD1|.
CASSLDRGDGYTF
TGCGCCAGCAGCTTGGACAGGGGGGATGGCTACACCTTC
>TRBJ2-7|12|TRBV29-1|TRBD2|.
CSVAGLAAEQYF
TGCAGCGTTGCGGGACTAGCAGCCGAGCAGTACTTC
>TRBJ1-1|15|TRBV10-3|TRBD1|.
CAISDSTGINTEAFF
TGTGCCATCAGTGATTCGACAGGGATTAACACTGAAGCTTTCTTT
>TRBJ2-1|13|TRBV28|TRBD2|.
CASSLGGGNEQFF
TGTGCCAGCAGTTTAGGGGGGGGGAATGAGCAGTTCTTC
>TRBJ1-4|16|TRBV27|TRBD1|.
CASSLTPDRENEKLFF
TGTGCCAGCAGTTTAACCCCGGACAGGGAAAATGAAAAACTGTTTTTT
>TRBJ2-3|16|TRBV27|.|.
CASSLAQGSRQDTQYF
TGTGCCAGCAGTTTAGCACAGGGTAGTCGACAAGATACGCAGTATTTT
>TRBJ2-5|14|TRBV9|.|.
CASSRGAGQETQYF
TGTGCCAGCAGCCGCGGGGCAGGGCAAGAGACCCAGTACTTC
>TRBJ1-2|14|TRBV5-4|.|.
CASSFQPYNYGYTF
TGTGCCAGCAGCTTCCAGCCTTATAACTATGGCTACACCTTC
>TRBJ1-1|14|TRBV19|.|.
CASSTLHQGTEAFF
TGTGCCAGTAGTACTCTTCACCAGGGAACTGAAGCTTTCTTT
>TRBJ2-7|11|TRBV20-1|TRBD2|once
CSATSSGEQYF
TGCAGTGCAACCTCTAGCGGCGAGCAGTACTTC